This T cell receptor beta chain was documented in a study of blood T cells in healthy people across ages. A sample-barcoded 5' primer and a J-beta primer mix were used in a second PCR of about 7 to 11 cycles. TCRdb reanalysed the 5' RACE reads using MiXCR and keeps one entry per CDR3 protein. The table shows about 940,000 distinct CDR3 sequences, with under 50% occurring only once. The germline V gene has CDR1 DFQATT and CDR2 SNEGSKA (reference sequence). V lost 0 bases and J lost 1; bases outside the gene matches: 7. The CDR3 is 16 amino acids. Input material: blood. J is TRBJ2-3 and V is TRBV20-1, with TRBD2 matching 7 bases. The receptor was isolated from a young man in good health. CDR3 sequence: CSARDSERGRTDTQYF. In DNA, the CDR3 is TGCAGTGCTAGAGATTCCGAGCGGGGCCGCACAGATACGCAGTATTTT.